This TCR beta chain was documented in a study of cytomegalovirus exposure and HLA in healthy donors. Overall study results and limits: A later analysis linked a missense DCLRE1C variant to TCR beta V- and J-gene trimming. A later look showed TCR association rates differing by HLA locus, highest for DRB1 and lowest for HLA-C. A likely sequencing artifact accounted for one observed cluster of highly shared sequence variants. Later examination showed HLA-associated TCR beta chains had greater clonal expansion than equally common others.

The germline V and J ends were trimmed by 4 bases and 0 bases, with 8 bases remaining between them. Germline CDR1 SGHRS, CDR2 YFSETQ. The CDR3 has 15 amino acids. Turning to this clone: Its antigen is not identified.

The PCR contained 60 Vbeta and 13 Jbeta primers. The table came from immunoSEQ multiplex PCR; TCRdb's copy has only in-frame clones and leaves some out. The sample contains 80,000 or so clones, less than 80% of which appear only once. The sequence was obtained from a woman aged 50 to 65 in good health and CMV-seropositive. The genes are TRBV5-1 and TRBJ2-6; D ambiguous. Source material: PBMCs. CDR3 residues: CASSSDLSGANVLTF. As DNA, the CDR3 is TGCGCCAGCAGCAGCGACCTCTCTGGGGCCAACGTCCTGACTTTC.